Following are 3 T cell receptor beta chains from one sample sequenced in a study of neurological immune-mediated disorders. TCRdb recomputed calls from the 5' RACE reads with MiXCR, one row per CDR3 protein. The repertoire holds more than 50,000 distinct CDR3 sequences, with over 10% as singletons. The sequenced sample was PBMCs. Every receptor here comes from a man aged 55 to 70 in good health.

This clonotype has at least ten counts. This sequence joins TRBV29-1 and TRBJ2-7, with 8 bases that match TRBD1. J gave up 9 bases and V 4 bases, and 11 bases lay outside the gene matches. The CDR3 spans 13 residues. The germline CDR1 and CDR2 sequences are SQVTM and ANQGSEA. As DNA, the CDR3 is TGCAGCGTTGTGCAGGGGGCCGCCGGTGGGCAGTACTTC. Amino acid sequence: CSVVQGAAGGQYF.

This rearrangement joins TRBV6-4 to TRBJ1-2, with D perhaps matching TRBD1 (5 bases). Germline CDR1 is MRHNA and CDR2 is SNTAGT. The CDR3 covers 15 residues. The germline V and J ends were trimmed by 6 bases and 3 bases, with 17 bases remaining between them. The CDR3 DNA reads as TGTGCCAGCAGGAAGGAAGGGACTGTTGACTATGGCTACACCTTC. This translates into CASRKEGTVDYGYTF.

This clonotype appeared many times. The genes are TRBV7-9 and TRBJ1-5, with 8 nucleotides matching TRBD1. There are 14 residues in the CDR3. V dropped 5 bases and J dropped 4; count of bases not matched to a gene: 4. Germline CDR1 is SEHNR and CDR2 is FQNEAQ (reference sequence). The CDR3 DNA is TGTGCCAGCAGCCTGGGACAGGCGAATCAGCCCCAGCATTTT. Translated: CASSLGQANQPQHF.